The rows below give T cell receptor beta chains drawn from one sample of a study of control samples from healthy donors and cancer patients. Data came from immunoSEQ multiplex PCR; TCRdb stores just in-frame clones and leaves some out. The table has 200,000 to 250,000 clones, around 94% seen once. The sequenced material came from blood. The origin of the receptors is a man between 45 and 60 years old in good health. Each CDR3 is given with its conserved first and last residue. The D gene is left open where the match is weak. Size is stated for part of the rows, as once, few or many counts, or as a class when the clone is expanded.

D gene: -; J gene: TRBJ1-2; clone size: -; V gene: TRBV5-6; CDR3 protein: CASSVLNFASYTF; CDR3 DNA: TGTGCCAGCAGCGTTTTAAATTTCGCGAGCTACACCTTC
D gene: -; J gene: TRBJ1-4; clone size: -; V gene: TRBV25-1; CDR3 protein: CASSESGEIEKLFF; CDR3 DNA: TGTGCCAGCAGTGAATCAGGGGAGATTGAAAAACTGTTTTTT
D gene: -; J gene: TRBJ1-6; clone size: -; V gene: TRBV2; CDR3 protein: CASSEQGSSPLHF; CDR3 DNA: TGTGCCAGCAGTGAACAGGGCAGCTCACCCCTCCACTTT
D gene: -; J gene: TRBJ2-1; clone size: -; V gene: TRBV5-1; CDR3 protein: CASSYRTGVGSDEQFF; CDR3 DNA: TGCGCCAGCAGCTACCGGACCGGGGTAGGCAGCGATGAGCAGTTCTTC
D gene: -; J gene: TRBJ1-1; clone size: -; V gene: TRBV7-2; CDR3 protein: CASSLNEAFF; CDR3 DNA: TGTGCCAGCAGCTTAAATGAAGCTTTCTTT
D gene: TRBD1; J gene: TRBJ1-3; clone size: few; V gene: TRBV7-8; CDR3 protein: CASSLLGTVLTVPASTIYF; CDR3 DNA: TGTGCCAGCAGCCTTTTAGGGACAGTCTTAACCGTACCGGCGAGCACCATATATTTT
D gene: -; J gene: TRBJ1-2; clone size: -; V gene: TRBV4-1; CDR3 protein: CASSQTDSGYGYTF; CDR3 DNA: TGCGCCAGCAGCCAAACGGACAGCGGCTATGGCTACACCTTC
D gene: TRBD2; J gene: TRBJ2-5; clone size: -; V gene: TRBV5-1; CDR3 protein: CASSRLAGGQETQYF; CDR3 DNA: TGCGCCAGCAGCCGACTAGCGGGGGGCCAAGAGACCCAGTACTTC
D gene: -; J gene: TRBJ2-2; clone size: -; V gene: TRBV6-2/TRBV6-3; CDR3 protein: CASSLGGTGELFF; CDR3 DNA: TGTGCCAGCAGTTTAGGGGGGACCGGGGAGCTGTTTTTT
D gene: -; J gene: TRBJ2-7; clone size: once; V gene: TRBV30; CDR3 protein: CAWAAGAGAAGEQYF; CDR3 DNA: TGTGCCTGGGCGGCGGGGGCGGGGGCCGCCGGGGAGCAGTACTTC
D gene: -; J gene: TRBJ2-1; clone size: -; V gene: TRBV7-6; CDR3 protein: CASSPTGGYYNEQFF; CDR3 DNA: TGTGCCAGCAGCCCCACTGGGGGCTACTACAATGAGCAGTTCTTC
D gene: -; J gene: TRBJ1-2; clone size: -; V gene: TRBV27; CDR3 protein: CASSAGYGYTF; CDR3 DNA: TGTGCCAGCAGTGCAGGGTATGGCTACACCTTC
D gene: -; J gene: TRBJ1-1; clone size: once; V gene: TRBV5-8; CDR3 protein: CASSGGTGGAFF; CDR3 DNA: TGTGCCAGCAGCGGCGGGACGGGTGGAGCTTTCTTT
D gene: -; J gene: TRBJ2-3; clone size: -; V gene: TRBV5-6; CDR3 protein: CASSVFEVDTQYF; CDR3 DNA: TGTGCCAGCAGCGTCTTCGAGGTTGATACGCAGTATTTT